The 17 T cell receptor beta chains listed next were all sequenced from one sample in a study of neoadjuvant nivolumab and ipilimumab in lung cancer. The repertoire was sequenced with immunoSEQ multiplex PCR; TCRdb's copy has only in-frame clones and lacks some. The data contain about 1,900 clones, over 70% of them seen just once; the ten biggest clones take up approximately 4.8%. The starting material was tumor tissue, obtained before neoadjuvant nivolumab, alone or with ipilimumab. The source of these receptors is an adult with non-small cell lung cancer.

The gene calls are TRBV5-1 and TRBJ1-1, with unresolved D. V was trimmed by 5 bases and J by 8 bases, leaving 16 bases between them. Germline V gene data show CDR1 as SGHRS and CDR2 as YFSETQ. CDR3 length equals 13 residues. This CDR3 is CASRTALGTEAFF. CDR3 coding DNA: TGCGCCAGCAGAACAGCTTTGGGTACAGAAGCTTTCTTT.

This clone appeared once. The genes are TRBV18 and TRBJ2-7, with D perhaps matching TRBD1 (5 bases). This CDR3 is 12 amino acids long. The ends were cut back, 3 bases at V and 9 bases at J, with 12 bases in the middle. In germline, CDR1 is KGHSH, CDR2 LQKENI. Here the CDR3 DNA reads TGTGCCAGCTCACCGCCCGATCAGGGGCAGTACTTC. Encoded protein: CASSPPDQGQYF.

This clone appeared a single time. The chain recombines TRBV25-1 with TRBJ2-7, with 8 bases matching TRBD2. V gave up 8 bases and J gave up 0 bases; unmatched junction bases: 6. The length of the CDR3 is 14 residues. Germline CDR1 is MGHDK and CDR2 is SYGVNS. DNA of the CDR3: TGTGCCAGCGGTAGCGGGACTAGCTCCTACGAGCAGTACTTC. Encoded protein: CASGSGTSSYEQYF.

J is TRBJ2-7 and V is TRBV5-1; 12 bases map to TRBD2. V was pared by 0 bases and J by 4 bases, with 2 bases of the junction left unmatched. Germline values: CDR1 SGHRS, CDR2 YFSETQ. The CDR3 covers 15 residues. The chain's CDR3 is CASSLDLAGGYEQYF. Written as DNA, the CDR3 is TGCGCCAGCAGCTTGGATCTAGCGGGAGGGTACGAGCAGTACTTC.

The chain is built from TRBV7-8 and TRBJ2-5, with D unresolved. The DNA end is more similar to TRBJ2-7, so the J call may be wrong. The CDR3 is made up of 14 amino acids. Per germline, CDR1 SGHVS and CDR2 FQNEAQ. The CDR3 reads CASSVTVNNYEQYF. DNA for the CDR3: TGTGCCAGCAGCGTCACAGTCAACAACTACGAGCAGTACTTC.

This sequence joins TRBV1 and TRBJ2-7; the table's D call of TRBD2 was not tested on the DNA. TRBV1 is designated a pseudogene. The CDR3 runs to 14 residues. CDR3 nucleotides: TGCACCAGCAGCCAAGTCCACAGGGAGGGCGAGCAGTACTTC. It yields the protein CTSSQVHREGEQYF.

This chain uses TRBV4-3 with TRBJ2-2; perhaps TRBD1 as D (6 bases). The CDR3 length is 16 residues. Per germline, CDR1 LGHNA and CDR2 YSLEER. V lost 4 bases and J 6 bases, leaving 18 bases between the germline ends. The CDR3 nucleotides read TGCGCCAGCAGCCGCGGCCCAGGGGAACTCTCCGGGGAGCTGTTTTTT. Translating it yields CASSRGPGELSGELFF.

The count of this clone is one. The chain uses TRBV14 and TRBJ2-6; no clear D gene. The CDR3 loop spans 15 amino acids. Germline CDR1 reads SGHDN; CDR2 reads FVKESK. Trimming pared 0 bases from V and 0 bases from J, leaving 3 bases between. The CDR3 loop is CASSQDNSGANVLTF. The CDR3 region has the DNA TGTGCCAGCAGCCAAGACAACTCTGGGGCCAACGTCCTGACTTTC. Looking up the rest from reference TRBV14 and TRBJ2-6 gives the full variable domain: EAGVTQFPSHSVIEKGQTVTLRCDPISGHDNLYWYRRVMGKEIKFLLHFVKESKQDESGMPNNRFLAERTGGTYSTLKVQPAELEDSGVYFCASSQDNSGANVLTFGAGSRLTVL.

The chain carries TRBV18 and TRBJ1-1; 7 bases align to TRBD1. Germline V CDR1 and CDR2: KGHSH, LQKENI. CDR3 length: 14 residues. The V and J ends lost 3 bases and 1 base, in that order; junction bases with no gene match: 2. CDR3 DNA sequence: TGTGCCAGCTCACCGGACAGGTCGAACACTGAAGCTTTCTTT. It translates to CASSPDRSNTEAFF.

V gene TRBV6-1 combines with J gene TRBJ1-4, with TRBD1 matching 7 bases. The V segment lost 6 bases and the J segment 3 bases; nucleotides outside the gene matches: 4. There are 14 residues in the CDR3. Germline V gene lookup returns CDR1 MNHNS and CDR2 SASEGT. As DNA, the CDR3 is TGTGCCAGCAGAGCCGGGACAGCTAATGAAAAACTGTTTTTT. Its translation: CASRAGTANEKLFF.

This clone was seen more than once but under ten times. This chain uses TRBV5-1 with TRBJ2-7; D is undetermined. The CDR3 totals 16 residues. Trimming removed 0 bases from V and 5 bases from J, with 18 bases in between. The V gene's germline CDR1 is SGHRS and CDR2 YFSETQ. The CDR3 spells CASSLAPSGRVHEQYF. Written as DNA, the CDR3 is TGCGCCAGCAGCTTGGCCCCGTCGGGTAGGGTCCACGAGCAGTACTTC. Combining the CDR3 with reference TRBV5-1 and TRBJ2-7 gives the whole variable domain KAGVTQTPRYLIKTRGQQVTLSCSPISGHRSVSWYQQTPGQGLQFLFEYFSETQRNKGNFPGRFSGRQFSNSRSEMNVSTLELGDSALYLCASSLAPSGRVHEQYFGPGTRLTVT.

The gene calls are TRBV5-4 and TRBJ1-2; D is possibly TRBD1 (6 bases). The CDR3 extends over 16 amino acids. With 4 bases removed from V and 4 bases from J, the gap between germline ends came to 20 bases. Germline loops: CDR1 SGHNT, CDR2 YYREEE (reference sequence). CDR3 region: CASSPSGNRVTYGYTF. CDR3 sequence (DNA): TGTGCCAGCAGCCCGAGTGGGAACAGGGTGACCTATGGCTACACCTTC.

A word on this clone: One end of the junction is discordant with germline, which a read error may explain. V and J are TRBV5-1 and TRBJ2-2, with TRBD1 matching 7 bases. The CDR3 consists of 15 residues. CDR1 SGHRS and CDR2 YFSETQ come from the germline V gene. CDR3 sequence: CASSLGQGDTRELFF. The CDR3 region has the DNA TGCGCCAGCAGCTTGGGACAGGGAGACACCCGGGAGCTGTTTTTT. The full variable domain, in which reference TRBV5-1 and TRBJ2-2 provide the parts outside the CDR3, is KAGVTQTPRYLIKTRGQQVTLSCSPISGHRSVSWYQQTPGQGLQFLFEYFSETQRNKGNFPGRFSGRQFSNSRSEMNVSTLELGDSALYLCASSLGQGDTRELFFGEGSRLTVL.

This clone was detected once. Here the CDR3 DNA reads TGTGCCAGCAGCAGGGTAGTCACAGATACGCAGTATTTT. Its protein product is CASSRVVTDTQYF. The V and J genes are TRBV6-4 and TRBJ2-3; maybe TRBD1 (5 bases). The CDR3 loop spans 13 amino acids. Trimming pared 6 bases from V and 2 bases from J, leaving 9 bases between. In germline, CDR1 is MRHNA, CDR2 SNTAGT.

The chain is built from TRBV9 and TRBJ2-1; 12 positions agree with TRBD2. The CDR3 consists of 20 residues. Losses at the gene ends were 0 bases for V and 0 bases for J; bases not matched to a gene: 10. Germline-derived CDR1 and CDR2 are SGDLS and YYNGEE. The CDR3, as DNA: TGTGCCAGCAGCGTAGCCACCCTAGCGGGAGGGGTTGGCTCCTACAATGAGCAGTTCTTC. This gives the protein CASSVATLAGGVGSYNEQFF.

In its sample, this clone was seen a few times. This chain joins TRBV2 and TRBJ2-7; D remains unclear. Trimming left V 5 bases short and J 7 bases short, with 9 bases between. The CDR3 loop spans 11 amino acids. CDR1 and CDR2 (germline): SNHLY, FYNNEI. CDR3 nucleotide sequence: TGTGCCAGCAGTCAGGAATCGGAGCAGTACTTC. Translating it yields CASSQESEQYF.

The chain combines TRBV28 with TRBJ2-3; TRBD2 aligns across 9 bases. This CDR3 spans 17 amino acids. V dropped 6 bases and J dropped 6; count of bases not matched to a gene: 16. Germline V gene lookup returns CDR1 MDHEN and CDR2 SYDVKM. As DNA, the CDR3 is TGTGCCAGCAGCCGGGGGGGGACTAGCCGCCCAGAGGATACGCAGTATTTT. It encodes CASSRGGTSRPEDTQYF.